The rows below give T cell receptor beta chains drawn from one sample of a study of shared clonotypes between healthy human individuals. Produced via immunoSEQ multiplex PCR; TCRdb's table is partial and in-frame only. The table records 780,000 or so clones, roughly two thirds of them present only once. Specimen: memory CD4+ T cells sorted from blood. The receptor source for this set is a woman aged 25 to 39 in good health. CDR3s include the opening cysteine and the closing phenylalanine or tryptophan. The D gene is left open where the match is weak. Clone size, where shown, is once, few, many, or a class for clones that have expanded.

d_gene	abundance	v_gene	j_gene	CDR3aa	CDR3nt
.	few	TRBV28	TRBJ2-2	CASSLSTGELFF	TGTGCCAGCAGTTTGAGCACCGGGGAGCTGTTTTTT
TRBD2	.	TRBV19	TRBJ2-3	CASSSRGTSGSSFTDTQYF	TGTGCCAGTAGTTCTCGGGGGACTAGCGGCTCTTCGTTCACAGATACGCAGTATTTT
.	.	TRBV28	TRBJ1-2	CASTLEGGPRGYTF	TGTGCCAGCACTCTAGAGGGGGGTCCGAGGGGCTACACCTTC
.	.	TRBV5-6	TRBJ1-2	CASSFGRDGYTF	TGTGCCAGCAGCTTCGGCAGGGACGGCTACACCTTC
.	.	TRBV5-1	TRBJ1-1	CASRGWAMNTEAFF	TGCGCCAGCCGAGGTTGGGCCATGAACACTGAAGCTTTCTTT
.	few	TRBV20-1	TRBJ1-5	CSASGGQPQHF	TGCAGTGCTAGCGGGGGCCAGCCCCAGCATTTT
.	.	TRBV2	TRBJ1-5	CASSADTYQPQHF	TGTGCCAGCAGTGCAGACACTTATCAGCCCCAGCATTTT
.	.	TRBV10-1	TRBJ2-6	CASSDPGSGANVLTF	TGCGCCAGCAGTGACCCTGGCTCTGGGGCCAACGTCCTGACTTTC
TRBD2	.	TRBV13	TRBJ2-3	CASSDKREWSTDTQYF	TGTGCCAGCAGTGACAAGCGGGAGTGGAGCACAGATACGCAGTATTTT
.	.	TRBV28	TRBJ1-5	CASSGGWKSSNQPQHF	TGTGCCAGCAGCGGGGGGTGGAAGTCGAGCAATCAGCCCCAGCATTTT